What follows are 5 T cell receptor beta chains derived from one specimen sequenced in a study of blood T cell repertoires in COVID-19. Generated by immunoSEQ multiplex PCR, the TCRdb table keeps only in-frame clones and is missing some. The sample contains approximately 110,000 clones, 85% to 90% of which appear only once. Sequencing was done on a sample of peripheral blood. The origin of the receptors is a human donor in a cohort sampled during active COVID-19.

The chain carries TRBV2 and TRBJ2-1; 10 bases match TRBD2. Germline V gives CDR1 SNHLY, CDR2 FYNNEI. V gave up 2 bases and J gave up 8 bases; unmatched junction bases: 6. This CDR3 has 15 amino acids. The CDR3 DNA is TGTGCCAGCAGTGAATCTAGCGGGAGTTTCGATGAGCAGTTCTTC. It yields the protein CASSESSGSFDEQFF.

The chain has TRBV18 and TRBJ2-3; 15 bases agree with TRBD2. Germline CDR1 reads KGHSH; CDR2 reads LQKENI. Trimming cost V 4 bases and J 1 base; bases outside gene matches: 6. The CDR3 runs 18 residues. CDR3 DNA: TGTGCCAGCTCACTTAACGGACTAGCGGGAGGGCGCACAGATACGCAGTATTTT. Translation: CASSLNGLAGGRTDTQYF. Based on the CDR3 plus reference TRBV18 and TRBJ2-3, the full variable domain is NAGVMQNPRHLVRRRGQEARLRCSPMKGHSHVYWYRQLPEEGLKFMVYLQKENIIDESGMPKERFSAEFPKEGPSILRIQQVVRGDSAAYFCASSLNGLAGGRTDTQYFGPGTRLTVL.

The V and J genes are TRBV24-1 and TRBJ1-3; D may be TRBD1 (5 bases). CDR3 size: 15 residues. Germline CDR1 KGHDR, CDR2 SFDVKD. The V gene lost 3 bases and the J gene lost 2 bases, with 10 bases spanning the gap. CDR3 sequence reads: CATSDPREAGNTIYF. The CDR3 DNA sequence: TGTGCCACCAGTGATCCCAGGGAGGCTGGAAACACCATATATTTT.

This sequence joins TRBV5-8 and TRBJ2-7; 7 positions match TRBD2. V was clipped by 0 bases and J by 4 bases; unmatched bases: 10. Looked up from germline, CDR1 is SGHTS and CDR2 is YDEGEE. This CDR3 has 16 residues. CDR3 coding DNA: TGTGCCAGCAGCTTGGAGTCATGGGAGGGCCATTACGAGCAGTACTTC. As protein: CASSLESWEGHYEQYF. Full variable domain (remainder filled in from reference TRBV5-8 and TRBJ2-7): EAGVTQSPTHLIKTRGQQATLRCSPISGHTSVYWYQQALGLGLQFLLWYDEGEERNRGNFPPRFSGRQFPNYSSELNVNALELEDSALYLCASSLESWEGHYEQYFGPGTRLTVT.

The genes are TRBV6-5 and TRBJ1-2; TRBD1 agrees at 7 bases. The CDR3 consists of 15 residues. J gave up 6 bases and V 5 bases, and 12 bases lay outside the gene matches. In germline, CDR1 is MNHEY, CDR2 SVGAGI. The CDR3 here is CASSRAWMTGHGYTF. The CDR3 nucleotides read TGTGCCAGCAGTCGCGCCTGGATGACAGGGCATGGCTACACCTTC.